These T cell receptor beta chains were read from a single sample in a study of human T cells and chemical hapten exposure. TCRdb reprocessed the RACE reads via MiXCR and lists one record per CDR3 protein. The sample lists about 120,000 distinct CDR3 sequences; roughly 15% were seen once. The input for sequencing was whole blood, taken in connection with sensitization to the hapten diphenylcyclopropenone (DPC). These receptors all stem from a man aged 18 to 30 with alopecia areata. Some clones in this sample may be carry-over from other donors' samples. The CDR3 runs from the conserved cysteine through the conserved F or W. A D gene is named only where the DNA matches it firmly. For some rows the clone size is stated as once, few or many, or as a class when expanded; others skip it.

>TRBJ2-3|TRBD2|few|TRBV6-5
CASIPTSRDTQYF
TGTGCCAGCATTCCGACTAGCAGAGATACGCAGTATTTT
>TRBJ1-1|NA|NA|TRBV6-2/TRBV6-3
CASNYGYFPGEGTEAFF
TGTGCCAGCAATTACGGGTATTTTCCGGGAGAAGGAACTGAAGCTTTCTTT
>TRBJ2-5|NA|many|TRBV6-2/TRBV6-3
CASGGTQYF
TGTGCCAGCGGAGGGACCCAGTACTTC
>TRBJ2-7|TRBD2|NA|TRBV4-1
CASSQEGLAGVHEQYF
TGCGCCAGCAGCCAAGAAGGACTAGCGGGGGTCCACGAGCAGTACTTC
>TRBJ1-1|TRBD1|few|TRBV5-4
CASSLDPGGDTEAFF
TGTGCCAGCAGCTTGGATCCAGGGGGCGACACTGAAGCTTTCTTT
>TRBJ2-1|TRBD2|many|TRBV6-2/TRBV6-3
CASSRTSGGNNEQFF
TGTGCCAGCAGTAGAACTAGCGGGGGTAACAATGAGCAGTTCTTC
>TRBJ2-7|TRBD2|NA|TRBV3-1
CASSQDSSAGGGYEQYF
TGTGCCAGCAGCCAAGATTCCTCCGCGGGAGGGGGCTACGAGCAGTACTTC
>TRBJ2-1|NA|many|TRBV3-1
CASSQAQGGNEQFF
TGTGCCAGCAGCCAAGCACAGGGAGGGAATGAGCAGTTCTTC
>TRBJ2-3|TRBD1|NA|TRBV6-1
CASRRKPGQGVVTSTDTQYF
TGTGCCAGCAGGAGAAAGCCGGGACAGGGTGTGGTCACTAGCACAGATACGCAGTATTTT
>TRBJ2-2|NA|NA|TRBV19
CASSIDRGWKNTGELFF
TGTGCCAGTAGTATAGACAGGGGTTGGAAAAACACCGGGGAGCTGTTTTTT
>TRBJ1-5|NA|NA|TRBV7-8
CASSLGGGTNQPQHF
TGTGCCAGCAGCCTAGGAGGGGGGACCAATCAGCCCCAGCATTTT
>TRBJ1-4|NA|few|TRBV3-1
CASSQETATNEKLFF
TGTGCCAGCAGCCAAGAGACTGCAACTAATGAAAAACTGTTTTTT
>TRBJ1-6|NA|NA|TRBV4-3
CASSQDLQGRGFSYNSPLHF
TGCGCCAGCAGCCAAGATTTACAGGGCAGGGGATTCTCCTATAATTCACCCCTCCACTTT
>TRBJ2-1|TRBD1|many|TRBV6-2/TRBV6-3
CASSYWTPGQETNEQFF
TGTGCCAGCAGCTATTGGACCCCGGGACAGGAGACTAATGAGCAGTTCTTC
>TRBJ2-7|TRBD1|few|TRBV28
CASSFPTGANLLEQYF
TGTGCCAGCAGTTTTCCTACAGGGGCGAACCTTCTCGAGCAGTACTTC
>TRBJ1-5|NA|NA|TRBV20-1
CSGPRTAHRSNQPQHF
TGCAGCGGTCCCAGGACAGCACATCGTAGCAATCAGCCCCAGCATTTT
>TRBJ2-2|NA|NA|TRBV7-6
CASSGGRRPTGELFF
TGTGCCAGCAGCGGCGGGCGGCGGCCCACCGGGGAGCTGTTTTTT
>TRBJ2-2|NA|few|TRBV7-9
CASSLRLQTNTGELFF
TGTGCCAGCAGCTTGAGATTACAAACGAACACCGGGGAGCTGTTTTTT
>TRBJ2-5|NA|many|TRBV11-2
CASSLVVETQYF
TGTGCCAGCAGCTTGGTGGTGGAGACCCAGTACTTC
>TRBJ2-4|NA|few|TRBV5-6
CASSFGPENIQYF
TGTGCCAGCAGCTTCGGTCCGGAAAACATTCAGTACTTC
>TRBJ2-7|NA|few|TRBV6-2/TRBV6-3
CASSYDSGYEQYF
TGTGCCAGCAGTTATGACTCGGGCTACGAGCAGTACTTC
>TRBJ2-3|NA|few|TRBV20-1
CSASGAVSTDTQYF
TGCAGTGCTAGTGGAGCGGTTAGCACAGATACGCAGTATTTT
>TRBJ1-1|NA|few|TRBV6-2/TRBV6-3
CASSTRYATEAFF
TGTGCCAGCAGTACCAGGTATGCCACTGAAGCTTTCTTT
>TRBJ2-7|NA|few|TRBV20-1
CSGVMDSVGYEQYF
TGCAGTGGTGTGATGGACTCCGTAGGTTACGAGCAGTACTTC